These 27 T cell receptor beta chains share one sample of origin, sequenced in a study of cytomegalovirus exposure and HLA in healthy donors. It was with 60 Vbeta and 13 Jbeta primers that the PCR ran. Sequencing was performed with immunoSEQ multiplex PCR; in TCRdb, only in-frame clones are kept and a portion is missing. This sample carries approximately 150,000 clones, about four fifths of them seen once, and the ten largest clones take under 15%. The sequenced sample was PBMCs. These receptors all stem from a woman aged 45-60 years in good health and CMV-seronegative.

A word on this clone: Other nucleotide sequences in the sample specify the same CDR3. The gene calls are TRBV2 and TRBJ1-1, with D perhaps matching TRBD1 (5 bases). Germline V gives CDR1 SNHLY, CDR2 FYNNEI. This CDR3 comprises 16 residues. V gave up 6 bases and J gave up 4 bases, with 21 bases separating them. The CDR3 DNA follows: TGTGCCAGCAGCATATCCCCCCCGGGGGGAACCACTGAAGCTTTCTTT. Translated, it gives CASSISPPGGTTEAFF.

This clone appeared a single time. This chain joins TRBV19 and TRBJ1-6; 7 bases map to TRBD1. J was trimmed by 8 bases and V by 7 bases; bases with no gene match: 5. Looked up from germline, CDR1 is LNHDA and CDR2 is SQIVND (reference sequence). The CDR3 is made up of 13 amino acids. Written as DNA, the CDR3 is TGTGCCAGTAATATCAGGGGGGATTCACCCCTCCACTTT. This encodes CASNIRGDSPLHF.

The chain has TRBV6-1 and TRBJ1-5, with unresolved D. Per the germline V gene, CDR1 is MNHNS and CDR2 is SASEGT. V was trimmed by 6 bases and J by 2 bases, leaving 14 bases between them. The length of the CDR3 is 15 residues. The CDR3 region is CASSEGRAGNQPQHF. CDR3 coding DNA: TGTGCCAGCAGCGAGGGCCGTGCCGGCAATCAGCCCCAGCATTTT.

V usage is TRBV7-2 and J usage is TRBJ1-1; D is possibly TRBD1 (6 bases). Germline CDR1 reads SGHTA; CDR2 reads FQGNSA. The germline V and J ends were trimmed by 6 bases and 5 bases, with 16 bases remaining between them. The CDR3 consists of 14 residues. CDR3 nucleotides: TGTGCCAGCAGTCCTAGACAGGACCTTACTGAAGCTTTCTTT. This codes for CASSPRQDLTEAFF.

This chain joins TRBV19 and TRBJ1-4, with D possibly matching TRBD1 (6 bases). With 3 bases removed from V and 7 bases from J, the gap between germline ends came to 21 bases. Germline loops: CDR1 LNHDA, CDR2 SQIVND (reference sequence). The CDR3 contains 17 residues. CDR3 in amino acids: CASSISGHQPNGEKLFF. The CDR3 DNA reads TGTGCCAGTAGTATTTCGGGACACCAGCCCAACGGTGAAAAACTGTTTTTT.

V usage is TRBV28 and J usage is TRBJ1-5; TRBD1 is a possible D gene (5 bases). CDR3 size: 17 residues. Trimming took off 2 bases at V and 3 bases at J, with 17 bases between the two ends. Looked up from germline, CDR1 is MDHEN and CDR2 is SYDVKM. The DNA of the CDR3 is TGTGCCAGCAGTTTAGTACAAGGCAGGGCAGACAATCAGCCCCAGCATTTT. It is translated as CASSLVQGRADNQPQHF.

The V call is TRBV9, the J call TRBJ1-2; 10 bases match TRBD1. Per the germline V gene, CDR1 is SGDLS and CDR2 is YYNGEE. The trim removed 4 bases at V and 4 bases at J, leaving 7 bases unmatched. There are 15 residues in the CDR3. The CDR3 spells CASSPGTGAGYGYTF. In DNA form, the CDR3 reads TGTGCCAGCAGCCCGGGGACAGGGGCTGGCTATGGCTACACCTTC. Drawing the rest from reference TRBV9 and TRBJ1-2, the complete variable domain is DSGVTQTPKHLITATGQRVTLRCSPRSGDLSVYWYQQSLDQGLQFLIQYYNGEERAKGNILERFSAQQFPDLHSELNLSSLELGDSALYFCASSPGTGAGYGYTFGSGTRLTVV.

This chain uses TRBV7-2 with TRBJ2-7; the D is unclear. CDR3 length: 12 residues. Germline V gene sequence: CDR1 SGHTA, CDR2 FQGNSA. V was pared by 4 bases and J by 5 bases, with 9 bases between. The CDR3 region is CASSSSSHEQYF. The CDR3, as DNA: TGTGCCAGCAGCTCTAGTTCCCACGAGCAGTACTTC.

The chain is built from TRBV19 and TRBJ1-1, with D possibly being TRBD1 (6 bases). This CDR3 spans 16 amino acids. Germline V gene lookup returns CDR1 LNHDA and CDR2 SQIVND (reference sequence). Trimming took 5 bases from V and 7 from J, leaving 23 bases between them. The DNA for the CDR3 is TGTGCCAGTAGTGTCGTTACCGGGACAAGGGTGGTTGAAGCTTTCTTT. Translating gives CASSVVTGTRVVEAFF.

This chain links TRBV13 with TRBJ2-1; 10 positions match TRBD2. This CDR3 contains 13 residues. Germline loops: CDR1 PRHDT, CDR2 FYEKMQ (reference sequence). V lost 8 bases to trimming and J lost 4 bases; unmatched junction nucleotides: 2. DNA of the CDR3: TGTGCCAGCCAGCGGGAGGGTTACAATGAGCAGTTCTTC. As protein: CASQREGYNEQFF. The full variable domain, its missing parts supplied by reference TRBV13 and TRBJ2-1, is AAGVIQSPRHLIKEKRETATLKCYPIPRHDTVYWYQQGPGQDPQFLISFYEKMQSDKGSIPDRFSAQQFSDYHSELNMSSLELGDSALYFCASQREGYNEQFFGPGTRLTVL.

In this sample, this clone turned up once. J is TRBJ2-6 and V is TRBV9; tentatively, D is TRBD1 (5 bases). CDR1 and CDR2 (germline): SGDLS, YYNGEE. CDR3 length equals 17 residues. V lost 0 bases and J lost 4, with 14 bases in between. CDR3 protein: CASSVEGVGEGANVLTF. The CDR3 region has the DNA TGTGCCAGCAGCGTAGAAGGGGTGGGCGAAGGGGCCAACGTCCTGACTTTC.

CDR3 nucleotide sequence: TGTGCCAGCACCGGACAGAACAATCAGCCCCAGCATTTT. It codes for CASTGQNNQPQHF. The chain links TRBV6-1 to TRBJ1-5; D might be TRBD1 (6 bases). V lost 7 bases, J lost 3 bases, and 10 bases lay in between. The CDR3 extends over 13 amino acids. Germline values: CDR1 MNHNS, CDR2 SASEGT.

This rearrangement joins TRBV6-1 to TRBJ1-1; no clear D. Germline V gene sequence: CDR1 MNHNS, CDR2 SASEGT. The CDR3 length is 13 residues. V lost 5 bases and J lost 1, with 8 bases in between. This CDR3 is CASSWRSNTEAFF. The CDR3 DNA reads TGTGCCAGCAGTTGGCGGTCGAACACTGAAGCTTTCTTT.

The CDR3 protein is CASSLATGGSHQPQHF. The CDR3 nucleotides read TGTGCCAGCAGCTTAGCGACAGGGGGGTCCCATCAGCCCCAGCATTTT. The rearrangement links TRBV7-9 to TRBJ1-5, with 9 bases aligning to TRBD1. Germline V gene lookup returns CDR1 SEHNR and CDR2 FQNEAQ (reference sequence). V shed 0 bases, J shed 5 bases, and the junction held 5 bases outside the gene matches. The CDR3 loop spans 16 amino acids.

A note on this clone: The sample contains more than one DNA sequence encoding this CDR3. The CDR3 reads CASSLYLAGVDYGYTF. The DNA for the CDR3 is TGTGCCAGCAGCTTATACTTGGCAGGGGTGGACTATGGCTACACCTTC. The chain is built from TRBV7-8 and TRBJ1-2; D is perhaps TRBD1 (6 bases). The CDR3 contains 16 residues. V was shortened by 2 bases and J by 3 bases, with 16 bases between the two germline ends. Germline loops: CDR1 SGHVS, CDR2 FQNEAQ.

J is TRBJ1-2 and V is TRBV6-5; 9 nucleotides match TRBD1. Germline CDR1 MNHEY, CDR2 SVGAGI. V was pared by 5 bases and J by 1 base, with 5 bases of the junction left unmatched. The CDR3 totals 15 residues. The CDR3 here is CASSRDRGGNYGYTF. CDR3 nucleotide sequence: TGTGCCAGCAGTCGAGACAGGGGGGGTAACTATGGCTACACCTTC.

Details on this clone: This specimen includes other DNA sequences encoding the same CDR3. The rearrangement uses TRBV7-3 and TRBJ1-1, with TRBD1 matching 9 bases. Germline CDR1 reads SGHTA; CDR2 reads FQGTGA. After removal of 1 base from V and 5 bases from J, the junction contained 2 bases not matched to a gene. The CDR3 is 14 residues long. As DNA, the CDR3 is TGTGCCAGCAGCTTAAGACAGGGGGGGACTGAAGCTTTCTTT. Translated: CASSLRQGGTEAFF.

This clone was seen just once. The rearrangement uses TRBV7-2 and TRBJ1-5, with D tentatively TRBD1 (6 bases). Per germline, CDR1 SGHTA and CDR2 FQGNSA. This CDR3 contains 15 residues. V was cut by 2 bases and J by 3 bases, with 11 bases left in between. CDR3 in amino acids: CASSLNRDYNQPQHF. CDR3 nucleotide sequence: TGTGCCAGCAGCTTAAACAGGGACTACAATCAGCCCCAGCATTTT. Based on the CDR3 plus reference TRBV7-2 and TRBJ1-5, the full variable domain is GAGVSQSPSNKVTEKGKDVELRCDPISGHTALYWYRQSLGQGLEFLIYFQGNSAPDKSGLPSDRFSAERTGGSVSTLTIQRTQQEDSAVYLCASSLNRDYNQPQHFGDGTRLSIL.

The CDR3 reads CASSSTGTRGTDTQYF. The CDR3 bases are TGTGCCAGCAGCTCCACCGGGACTAGGGGCACAGATACGCAGTATTTT. The V call is TRBV11-2, the J call TRBJ2-3, with 8 positions matching TRBD2. The CDR3 contains 16 residues. The V gene's germline CDR1 is SGHAT and CDR2 FQNNGV. Trimming at V came to 4 bases and at J to 1 base, leaving 7 bases not matched to a gene.

J is TRBJ1-1 and V is TRBV4-1; 7 nucleotides align to TRBD1. Trimming at V came to 6 bases and at J to 0 bases, leaving 7 bases not matched to a gene. The germline CDR1 and CDR2 sequences are MGHRA and YSYEKL. This CDR3 spans 15 amino acids. CDR3 sequence: CASRERDSMNTEAFF. CDR3 in DNA: TGCGCCAGCAGAGAAAGGGACAGCATGAACACTGAAGCTTTCTTT.

J is TRBJ1-2 and V is TRBV11-2; D ambiguous. The V and J ends lost 5 bases and 4 bases respectively, with 20 bases between them. The CDR3 is 16 amino acids. Germline CDR1 is SGHAT and CDR2 is FQNNGV. DNA for the CDR3: TGTGCCAGCAGCCCCGGCTTGTTTGAGGGAATCTATGGCTACACCTTC. Translated: CASSPGLFEGIYGYTF.

This clone was detected a few times. This chain uses TRBV30 with TRBJ1-1; D call uncertain. The CDR3 consists of 12 residues. Germline V CDR1 and CDR2: GTSNPN, SVGIG (reference sequence). With 3 bases removed from V and 6 bases from J, the gap between germline ends came to 11 bases. This CDR3 is CAWSAQAAEAFF. In DNA form, the CDR3 reads TGTGCCTGGAGCGCCCAAGCGGCTGAAGCTTTCTTT.

The rearrangement joins TRBV21-1 to TRBJ1-4; TRBD1 is the table's D call and was not checked against the DNA. TRBV21-1 is an annotated pseudogene. This CDR3 contains 16 residues. The CDR3 region is CASSFTGFATNEKLFF. The CDR3 DNA reads as TGTGCCAGCAGCTTTACAGGGTTCGCAACTAATGAAAAACTGTTTTTT.

Turning to this clone: One junction end does not reproduce the germline sequence, and a read error may be involved. The chain couples TRBV6-1 to TRBJ2-5, with 7 bases matching TRBD1. Looked up from germline, CDR1 is MNHNS and CDR2 is SASEGT. The CDR3 runs 16 residues. In DNA form, the CDR3 reads TGTGCCGGCAGTGAGGGGCCCGGCAGGGGGTGGGAGACCCAGTACTTC. It translates to CAGSEGPGRGWETQYF.

This clone was seen only once. This rearrangement joins TRBV9 to TRBJ1-2, with 12 bases aligning to TRBD1. Germline trimming cut 6 bases from V and 5 bases from J; bases unmatched to any gene: 5. The CDR3 is made up of 14 amino acids. Germline CDR1 and CDR2: SGDLS and YYNGEE. CDR3 sequence reads: CASNPGQGAYGYTF. Written as DNA, the CDR3 is TGTGCCAGCAACCCGGGACAGGGGGCGTATGGCTACACCTTC.

This chain links TRBV5-6 with TRBJ2-5; TRBD2 is a possible D gene (6 bases). The DNA end lines up better with TRBJ2-7; the J call may be wrong. CDR3 size: 17 residues. Per germline, CDR1 SGHDT and CDR2 YYEEEE. Written as DNA, the CDR3 is TGTGCCAGCAGCTCTACGGGACTCAACACGAATTTATACGAGCAGTACTTC. Amino acids: CASSSTGLNTNLYEQYF.

V and J are TRBV23-1 and TRBJ2-7; D is unclear. TRBV23-1 is an ORF, and what it does is uncertain. Between the trimmed V and J ends, which lost 0 bases and 4 bases, there was a span of 7 bases. The CDR3 is made up of 13 amino acids. The CDR3 loop is CASSQSVRYEQYF. The CDR3 DNA is TGCGCCAGCAGTCAATCGGTCCGGTACGAGCAGTACTTC.